This entry is about one T cell receptor (beta chain). Its antigen is currently unknown. TCRdb independently ran MiXCR on the reads; one entry per CDR3 protein. The data show over 200,000 distinct CDR3 sequences, approximately 14% seen once. The sample is drawn from a study of T cell repertoires in cytomegalovirus infection. Study-wide context: In public TCR beta signatures, there were indications of both CMV infection and matching HLA type. Findings of the study overall: Across the ex vivo response, the dominant clonotypes were HLA-C-restricted CMV-specific TCR beta clonotypes. Cumulative frequency of public TCR beta families picked out carriers of CMV plus the relevant HLA.

The sequenced sample was PBMCs. This TCR was sampled from a human donor in good health (CMV status not recorded). Some clones in this sample may be carry-over from other donors' samples.

The CDR3 here is CASSYGGGEAGYTF. DNA for the CDR3: TGTGCCAGCAGTTACGGCGGGGGCGAAGCTGGCTACACCTTC. The rearrangement joins TRBV6-5 to TRBJ1-2; tentative D call: TRBD1 (6 bases). The CDR3 is 14 residues long. The germline V gene encodes CDR1 MNHEY and CDR2 SVGAGI. Trimming shortened V by 2 bases and J by 7 bases, and 14 bases separated the two germline ends.